Shown below are 15 T cell receptor beta chains from a single sample sequenced in a study of molecular identifiers for immune sequencing clone quantification. TCRdb reprocessed the PCR reads via MiXCR and lists one record per CDR3 protein. This repertoire shows about 100,000 distinct CDR3 sequences, 36% found once; its top ten account for approximately 4%. The material sequenced was naive CD8+ T cells from blood, with Jurkat cell RNA spiked in. The subset here: FACS-sorted CD8+CD4-CCR7+CD45RA+ naive T cells. These receptors all stem from a human donor in good health. Some libraries in this study had Jurkat cell RNA spiked in.

This clonotype was seen a few times. This sequence may be a read error, since a much larger clone differs from it by one base. The V call is TRBV6-6, the J call TRBJ2-4; the D is unclear. The DNA end lines up better with TRBJ2-1; the J call may be wrong. The CDR3 is made up of 12 amino acids. Germline V gene lookup returns CDR1 MNHNY and CDR2 SVGAGI (reference sequence). This CDR3 is CASSFTVNIQFF. Here the CDR3 DNA reads TGTGCCAGCAGTTTTACTGTAAACATTCAGTTCTTC.

The chain employs TRBV29-1 and TRBJ2-2; 10 bases align to TRBD1. The germline CDR1 and CDR2 sequences are SQVTM and ANQGSEA. The V and J ends lost 1 base and 5 bases, in that order; junction bases with no gene match: 10. The CDR3 length is 17 residues. The CDR3 here is CSVEGQTGTGETGELFF. In DNA form, the CDR3 reads TGCAGCGTTGAAGGCCAAACCGGGACAGGGGAAACCGGGGAGCTGTTTTTT.

The sample holds many counts of this clonotype. The rearrangement joins TRBV29-1 to TRBJ2-5; D possibly matches TRBD1 or TRBD2 (5 bases each). There are 15 residues in the CDR3. With 0 bases removed from V and 5 bases from J, the gap between germline ends came to 16 bases. Per germline, CDR1 SQVTM and CDR2 ANQGSEA. DNA of the CDR3: TGCAGCGTTGAAGATGTGAGGGGCGCATACGAGACCCAGTACTTC. It yields the protein CSVEDVRGAYETQYF.

Worth noting for this clonotype: Just one base apart from a much larger clone, this may be a read error. The V gene is TRBV14, the J gene TRBJ2-7; D is unclear. CDR3 length: 13 residues. V lost 4 bases and J 3 bases, leaving 10 bases between the germline ends. Germline loops: CDR1 SGHDN, CDR2 FVKESK. CDR3 in amino acids: CASSPRSFYEQYF. In nucleotides, the CDR3 is TGTGCCAGCAGCCCCAGAAGCTTCTACGAGCAGTACTTC.

There are many counts of this clonotype. V and J are TRBV28 and TRBJ2-3; D is uncertain. The CDR3 is 14 amino acids. The germline gives CDR1 MDHEN, CDR2 SYDVKM. V lost 2 bases and J 4 bases, leaving 10 bases between the germline ends. The CDR3, as DNA: TGTGCCAGCAGTTTAAATGTATCTTCAGATACGCAGTATTTT. It specifies CASSLNVSSDTQYF. The full variable domain, with the rest looked up from reference TRBV28 and TRBJ2-3, is DVKVTQSSRYLVKRTGEKVFLECVQDMDHENMFWYRQDPGLGLRLIYFSYDVKMKEKGDIPEGYSVSREKKERFSLILESASTNQTSMYLCASSLNVSSDTQYFGPGTRLTVL.

This clonotype has just a few counts. V gene TRBV7-2 combines with J gene TRBJ2-7; perhaps D is TRBD1 or TRBD2 (5 bases each). The CDR3 contains 13 residues. V was clipped by 5 bases and J by 3 bases, with 11 bases between them. Germline V CDR1 and CDR2: SGHTA, FQGNSA. CDR3 bases: TGTGCCAGCAGCCGGGGACCCTACTACGAGCAGTACTTC. It codes for CASSRGPYYEQYF.

This clonotype has at least ten counts. The chain is built from TRBV7-3 and TRBJ2-1; TRBD1 or TRBD2 may be the D gene (5 bases each). V shed 6 bases and J shed 10 bases, with 22 bases lying between them. Germline V gene data show CDR1 as SGHTA and CDR2 as FQGTGA. CDR3 length equals 15 residues. In DNA, the CDR3 is TGTGCCAGCAGTCAAGAGGGTCGCAGGGCAGAAGAGCAGTTCTTC. This translates into CASSQEGRRAEEQFF.

On this clonotype itself: A single base separates this from a much larger clone, so it may be a read error. The rearrangement uses TRBV11-2 and TRBJ2-6; D gene uncertain. Trimming stripped 2 bases from V and 0 bases from J, with 11 bases between. CDR3 length: 17 amino acids. CDR1 is SGHAT and CDR2 is FQNNGV in the germline V gene. The CDR3 DNA sequence: TGTGCCAGCAGCTTATACCCAAAATCCTCTGGGGCCAACGTCCTGACTTTC. It encodes CASSLYPKSSGANVLTF.

The rearrangement uses TRBV11-2 and TRBJ2-2, with 8 bases that match TRBD1. The CDR3 is made up of 17 amino acids. Losses at the gene ends were 1 base for V and 4 bases for J; bases not matched to a gene: 8. The germline V gene encodes CDR1 SGHAT and CDR2 FQNNGV. The CDR3 bases are TGTGCCAGCAGCTTAGTGGGTGTGACAGGGGTCACCGGGGAGCTGTTTTTT. This gives the protein CASSLVGVTGVTGELFF. Using reference TRBV11-2 and TRBJ2-2 for the parts outside the CDR3, the full variable domain is EAGVAQSPRYKIIEKRQSVAFWCNPISGHATLYWYQQILGQGPKLLIQFQNNGVVDDSQLPKDRFSAERLKGVDSTLKIQPAKLEDSAVYLCASSLVGVTGVTGELFFGEGSRLTVL.

This clonotype has only a few counts. At one end, the junction sequence differs from germline, possibly due to a read error. J is TRBJ1-1 and V is TRBV6-1; D is unresolved. The germline V gene has CDR1 MNHNS and CDR2 SASEGT. CDR3 length: 17 residues. The CDR3 bases are TGTGCCAGCAGTGAAGAATCCCGGGCAGATCCGAACATTGAAGCTTTCTTT. The encoded protein is CASSEESRADPNIEAFF.

This clonotype was counted at least ten times. The J gene is TRBJ1-1, the V gene TRBV2; D is undetermined. CDR1 and CDR2 from the germline V gene are SNHLY and FYNNEI. The V end lost 2 bases, the J end lost 5 bases, and 12 bases lay between the germline ends. CDR3 length: 14 amino acids. CDR3 residues: CASSESVARTEAFF. The CDR3 bases are TGTGCCAGCAGTGAATCGGTTGCGCGGACTGAAGCTTTCTTT.

This chain links TRBV20-1 with TRBJ1-4; 7 bases map to TRBD1. This CDR3 has 15 residues. Trimming took 0 bases from V and 5 from J; bases not matched to a gene: 6. CDR1 and CDR2 from the germline V gene are DFQATT and SNEGSKA (reference sequence). CDR3 nucleotides: TGCAGTGCTAGAGACTATGGGACAGAGAATGAAAAACTGTTTTTT. Encoded protein: CSARDYGTENEKLFF.

This clonotype has ten or more counts. J is TRBJ2-7 and V is TRBV28; D is ambiguous. The CDR3 sequence is 15 residues long. The V end was cut by 6 bases, the J end by 6 bases, with 21 bases between. The V gene's germline CDR1 is MDHEN and CDR2 SYDVKM. CDR3 amino acids: CASSPNASDMFEQYF. CDR3 in DNA: TGTGCCAGCAGCCCCAACGCTAGTGACATGTTCGAGCAGTACTTC.

Only one count was recorded for this clonotype. This rearrangement joins TRBV12-3 or TRBV12-4 to TRBJ2-5, with D maybe TRBD1 (7 bases). V was trimmed by 4 bases and J by 9 bases, leaving 21 bases between them. The CDR3 extends over 15 amino acids. The CDR3 spells CASSSAGRGEEPQYF. The CDR3 nucleotides read TGTGCCAGCAGTTCGGCAGGCAGGGGGGAGGAGCCCCAGTACTTC.

V and J are TRBV4-3 and TRBJ2-1; weak D call: TRBD1 (6 bases). Trimming took off 4 bases at V and 5 bases at J, with 12 bases between the two ends. The germline gives CDR1 LGHNA, CDR2 YSLEER. The CDR3 spans 14 residues. The chain's CDR3 is CASSLTGLDNEQFF. The CDR3 DNA reads as TGCGCCAGCAGCCTAACAGGGTTAGACAATGAGCAGTTCTTC.